This TCR beta chain stems from a study of regulatory T cells in long-lasting Graves disease. Study conclusions and caveats: Persistent cases favored TRBV28, TRBJ1-2 and TRBJ2-5.

The time point here: persistent/refractory GD, antithyroid drugs over 5 years with positive TRAb. The TCR library was prepared using RNA isolated from PBMCs. The V end lost 8 bases, the J end lost 5 bases, and 16 bases lay between the germline ends. The CDR3 has 14 amino acids. Germline CDR1 MDHEN, CDR2 SYDVKM. This clonotype was observed at least ten times. Its target is not known. TCR beta libraries were built with iRepertoire HTBI primers and Arm-PCR of CDR3 regions. TCRdb re-called the multiplex PCR reads with MiXCR, one entry per CDR3 protein. The top ten clones hold roughly 40% of a sample with approximately 690,000 distinct CDR3 sequences, approximately 29% of them seen once.

The TCR sequence derives from a female donor with Graves disease. V and J are TRBV28 and TRBJ1-3; no reliable D call. Sequencing was performed on peripheral blood mononuclear cells (PBMCs), taken when the disease was refractory, from a patient treated with antithyroid drugs. CDR3 region: CASFSPIQRNTIYF. CDR3 nucleotides: TGTGCCAGCTTTTCCCCGATCCAGCGAAACACCATATATTTT.